The clone carrying this T cell receptor (beta chain) was detected only once. Germline V gene data show CDR1 as SGHNT and CDR2 as YYREEE (reference sequence). The CDR3 is 15 residues long. Trimming left V 0 bases short and J 4 bases short, with 10 bases between. This entry comes from a study of blood T cell repertoires in COVID-19. Per the authors' pipeline: Scientists estimated how many nucleated cells there were by amplifying reference gene primers. Assay used: immunoSEQ multiplex PCR; TCRdb lists only in-frame clones, some missing. V and J calls and clone size are as listed in that table; D and trimming were resolved from the DNA. The sample has over 75,000 clones, approximately 82% seen once.

The sample comprised peripheral blood. The TCR sequence derives from a human donor in a cohort sampled during active COVID-19. This chain joins TRBV5-4 and TRBJ2-2; tentatively, D is TRBD1 (5 bases). The CDR3 sequence is CASSLGAGPTGELFF. In nucleotides, the CDR3 is TGTGCCAGCAGCTTGGGTGCAGGGCCCACCGGGGAGCTGTTTTTT.